The 6 T cell receptor beta chains presented below share a single source sample, sequenced in a study of long-term antiretroviral therapy in people with HIV. Version v3.0 of the immunoSEQ assay ran at survey level. The repertoire was sequenced with immunoSEQ multiplex PCR; TCRdb's copy has only in-frame clones and lacks some. The sample comprises some 35,000 clones, 94% of which are singletons, and around 3.8% rests with the top ten. The sample was unsorted PBMCs, taken more than 5 years after starting antiretroviral therapy. The receptors shown here come from a woman aged 45 to 65 with HIV.

This sequence joins TRBV7-2 and TRBJ1-1, with 10 bases lining up with TRBD1. Germline V lookup: CDR1 SGHTA, CDR2 FQGNSA. Trimming removed 11 bases from V and 0 bases from J; junction bases left unmatched: 6. The CDR3 sequence is 14 residues long. The CDR3 sequence is CAGGTGVLNTEAFF. The CDR3 nucleotides read TGTGCCGGGGGGACAGGGGTTCTGAACACTGAAGCTTTCTTT.

The rearrangement uses TRBV7-6 and TRBJ2-5, with D perhaps matching TRBD2 (7 bases). In germline, CDR1 is SGHVS, CDR2 FNYEAQ. Trimming removed 2 bases from V and 4 bases from J, with 23 bases in between. This CDR3 comprises 18 residues. The CDR3 region has the DNA TGTGCCAGCAGCTTAAACCCGCGGGGGCCCCGGAAGGGAGAGACCCAGTACTTC. This codes for CASSLNPRGPRKGETQYF.

V gene TRBV7-2 combines with J gene TRBJ1-3; D not resolved. The CDR3 has 13 residues. CDR1 is SGHTA, CDR2 FQGNSA, per germline. Trimming cost V 0 bases and J 8 bases, with 8 bases left between them. This CDR3 reads CASSLAGPDTIYF. Written as DNA, the CDR3 is TGTGCCAGCAGCTTAGCAGGTCCCGACACCATATATTTT.

This sequence joins TRBV30 and TRBJ2-7, with no clear D. The CDR3 contains 11 residues. CDR1 is GTSNPN, CDR2 SVGIG, per germline (reference sequence). V was clipped by 0 bases and J by 5 bases, with 5 bases between them. This chain's CDR3 is CAWSVRDEQYF. The DNA for the CDR3 is TGTGCCTGGAGTGTCCGAGACGAGCAGTACTTC.

V gene TRBV2 combines with J gene TRBJ1-1, with D unresolved. The V gene's germline CDR1 is SNHLY and CDR2 FYNNEI. V dropped 3 bases and J dropped 1 base, with 9 bases sitting between them. The CDR3 has 14 residues. DNA of the CDR3: TGTGCCAGCAGTGACTTTGTACCGAACACTGAAGCTTTCTTT. This gives the protein CASSDFVPNTEAFF.

This chain joins TRBV6-1 and TRBJ2-6; D is ambiguous. Trimming removed 2 bases at V and 2 bases at J, with 7 bases between. The CDR3 is 15 residues long. The germline V gene encodes CDR1 MNHNS and CDR2 SASEGT. CDR3 DNA: TGTGCCAGCAGTGAATGGAGCGCTGGGGCCAACGTCCTGACTTTC. It encodes CASSEWSAGANVLTF.